These 21 T cell receptor beta chains share one sample of origin, sequenced in a study of Ad26.COV2.S vaccination and SARS-CoV-2 variants. Treatment in this sample: around 19 received Ad26.COV2.S at low or high dose, single or two shots; 5 received placebo; per-sample allocation not given. Samples came from day 63 after the first vaccine or placebo injection. Sequenced by immunoSEQ multiplex PCR; TCRdb stores in-frame clones only, minus some. The table includes around 340,000 clones, 80% to 90% detected once. The sequencing used peripheral blood, collected in a trial of Ad26.COV2.S vaccine versus placebo. The receptors here all came from a person aged 18 to 65 who received the Ad26.COV2.S COVID-19 vaccine or a placebo.

The rearrangement uses TRBV30 and TRBJ1-4, with D hard to call. This CDR3 region has 16 residues. The germline V and J ends were trimmed by 3 bases and 3 bases, with 17 bases remaining between them. The germline gives CDR1 GTSNPN, CDR2 SVGIG (reference sequence). The CDR3 spells CAWRTGSVPANEKLFF. The CDR3 DNA reads as TGTGCCTGGAGGACCGGGTCAGTACCGGCTAATGAAAAACTGTTTTTT.

The V call is TRBV19, the J call TRBJ2-2; tentative D call: TRBD2 (6 bases). Germline CDR1 reads LNHDA; CDR2 reads SQIVND (reference sequence). The CDR3 spans 16 residues. Trimming shortened V by 8 bases and J by 6 bases, and 22 bases separated the two germline ends. The CDR3: CASSFLGTGGAGELFF. The CDR3 DNA reads TGTGCCAGTTCCTTCCTCGGGACCGGCGGGGCCGGGGAGCTGTTTTTT.

The chain links TRBV7-9 to TRBJ2-5; the D gene is possibly TRBD1 (5 bases). The CDR3 runs 14 residues. V was pared by 4 bases and J by 1 base, with 10 bases between. Germline lookup yields CDR1 SEHNR and CDR2 FQNEAQ (reference sequence). This CDR3 reads CASSSRASQETQYF. DNA for the CDR3: TGTGCCAGCAGCTCCAGGGCTTCCCAAGAGACCCAGTACTTC. Filled out from reference TRBV7-9 and TRBJ2-5, the complete variable domain reads DTGVSQNPRHKITKRGQNVTFRCDPISEHNRLYWYRQTLGQGPEFLTYFQNEAQLEKSRLLSDRFSAERPKGSFSTLEIQRTEQGDSAMYLCASSSRASQETQYFGPGTRLLVL.

The chain is built from TRBV19 and TRBJ1-2; 11 bases agree with TRBD1. The ends lost 9 bases at V and 8 bases at J; junction bases unmatched: 14. Germline CDR1 LNHDA, CDR2 SQIVND (reference sequence). This CDR3 contains 15 residues. This chain's CDR3 is CASRDGGQGAGGYTF. Here the CDR3 DNA reads TGTGCCAGCAGAGATGGCGGACAGGGGGCAGGGGGCTACACCTTC.

The rearrangement uses TRBV29-1 and TRBJ2-2; D gene uncertain. The germline V gene has CDR1 SQVTM and CDR2 ANQGSEA. The V end lost 3 bases, the J end lost 4 bases, and 0 bases lay between the germline ends. CDR3 length: 10 residues. The CDR3: CSVDTGELFF. CDR3 sequence (DNA): TGCAGCGTTGACACCGGGGAGCTGTTTTTT.

The gene calls are TRBV27 and TRBJ1-1; possibly TRBD1 for D (5 bases). Trimming left V 2 bases short and J 3 bases short, with 25 bases between. Per the germline V gene, CDR1 is MNHEY and CDR2 is SMNVEV (reference sequence). The CDR3 is 19 amino acids. The CDR3 region is CASSLKGAGRAIGYTEAFF. CDR3 nucleotide sequence: TGTGCCAGCAGTTTAAAGGGCGCAGGGCGCGCGATTGGGTACACTGAAGCTTTCTTT.

The rearrangement joins TRBV27 to TRBJ2-7; possible D gene TRBD1, 6 bases. Germline CDR1 reads MNHEY; CDR2 reads SMNVEV (reference sequence). V was shortened by 4 bases and J by 3 bases, with 13 bases between the two germline ends. The CDR3 is 14 residues long. This chain's CDR3 is CASSSLTGIYEQYF. CDR3 DNA: TGTGCCAGCAGTTCGCTGACAGGTATCTACGAGCAGTACTTC.

V is TRBV30 and J is TRBJ2-3; possibly TRBD2 for D (6 bases). Trimming cost V 0 bases and J 1 base, with 11 bases left between them. The CDR3 runs 15 residues. Germline CDR1 is GTSNPN and CDR2 is SVGIG (reference sequence). The DNA for the CDR3 is TGTGCCTGGAGTGTACCCCCTAGCGGCACAGATACGCAGTATTTT. Its translation: CAWSVPPSGTDTQYF.

The gene calls are TRBV7-9 and TRBJ2-7, with D unresolved. Germline V gene data show CDR1 as SEHNR and CDR2 as FQNEAQ (reference sequence). This CDR3 comprises 12 residues. Trimming cost V 5 bases and J 5 bases, with 10 bases left between them. CDR3 in amino acids: CASSTTFHEQYF. CDR3 nucleotide sequence: TGTGCCAGCAGCACAACTTTCCACGAGCAGTACTTC.

This sequence joins TRBV5-5 and TRBJ1-6; no definite D call. The CDR3 consists of 14 residues. CDR1 is SGHKS, CDR2 YYEKEE, per germline (reference sequence). V lost 0 bases to trimming and J lost 9 bases, with 10 bases between them. The CDR3 region has the DNA TGTGCCAGCAGCTTGGAATGGCGGGGTTCACCCCTCCACTTT. This codes for CASSLEWRGSPLHF.

The rearrangement joins TRBV6-5 to TRBJ1-1; D possibly corresponds to TRBD1 (6 bases). The length of the CDR3 is 13 residues. V dropped 11 bases and J dropped 4 bases, with 17 bases sitting between them. The germline V gene has CDR1 MNHEY and CDR2 SVGAGI. CDR3 residues: CAAQGFATTEAFF. The CDR3, as DNA: TGTGCCGCACAGGGATTTGCGACCACTGAAGCTTTCTTT.

This CDR3 is CASSRRAGSSPLHF. DNA for the CDR3: TGTGCCAGCAGCCGCCGGGCGGGGAGTTCACCCCTCCACTTT. The rearrangement uses TRBV3-1 (or the pseudogene TRBV3-2) and TRBJ1-6; D call uncertain. The CDR3 is made up of 14 amino acids. The V gene lost 4 bases and the J gene lost 9 bases, with 13 bases spanning the gap. From germline, CDR1 is LGHDT and CDR2 YNNKEL (reference sequence).

DNA for the CDR3: TGTGCCAGCAGTTACACCGCTTTCGACTTCTATACGCAGTATTTT. It yields the protein CASSYTAFDFYTQYF. The chain combines TRBV6-2 or TRBV6-3 with TRBJ2-3; D unresolved. The CDR3 consists of 15 residues. V was trimmed by 2 bases and J by 7 bases, leaving 16 bases between them. From germline, CDR1 is MNHEY and CDR2 SVGEGT.

To note about this clone: Other DNA sequences of this sample code for an identical CDR3. The CDR3 spells CASSLVGNQPQHF. As DNA, the CDR3 is TGTGCCAGCAGCTTAGTTGGCAATCAGCCCCAGCATTTT. The gene calls are TRBV7-2 and TRBJ1-5; no definite D call. Germline values: CDR1 SGHTA, CDR2 FQGNSA. This CDR3 spans 13 amino acids. Trimming removed 1 base from V and 2 bases from J, with 3 bases in between.

DNA for the CDR3: TGTGCCAGTAGTATAATCAGCACCGGGGGTTCACCCCTCCACTTT. Protein product: CASSIISTGGSPLHF. The chain carries TRBV19 and TRBJ1-6; possible D gene TRBD1, 5 bases. There are 15 residues in the CDR3. The germline gives CDR1 LNHDA, CDR2 SQIVND (reference sequence). V was pared by 2 bases and J by 9 bases, with 14 bases between.

This chain joins TRBV24-1 and TRBJ1-1, with TRBD1 matching over 8 bases. The CDR3 is 13 residues long. The V gene's germline CDR1 is KGHDR and CDR2 SFDVKD. V shed 9 bases, J shed 5 bases, and the junction held 7 bases outside the gene matches. The chain's CDR3 is CATSSDRATEAFF. The CDR3 nucleotides are TGTGCCACCTCTTCGGACAGGGCGACTGAAGCTTTCTTT.

V usage is TRBV4-1 and J usage is TRBJ2-1; D is uncertain. V was pared by 3 bases and J by 1 base, with 13 bases between. Germline CDR1 reads MGHRA; CDR2 reads YSYEKL. This CDR3 has 16 amino acids. The CDR3 nucleotides read TGCGCCAGCAGCCAGGGCCCTTTTAGTTCCTACAATGAGCAGTTCTTC. This translates into CASSQGPFSSYNEQFF.

The gene calls are TRBV5-5 and TRBJ1-4; 9 nucleotides align to TRBD1. Looked up from germline, CDR1 is SGHKS and CDR2 is YYEKEE (reference sequence). This CDR3 contains 14 residues. Trimming removed 4 bases from V and 5 bases from J; junction bases left unmatched: 3. This chain's CDR3 is CASSRGQGNEKLFF. Here the CDR3 DNA reads TGTGCCAGCAGCAGGGGACAGGGAAATGAAAAACTGTTTTTT.

The chain combines TRBV21-1 with TRBJ2-2; TRBD1 was called by the table and not checked on the DNA. TRBV21-1 is shown as a pseudogene. The CDR3 contains 17 residues. CDR3 protein: CASSKLMGQGRTGELFF. The CDR3 region has the DNA TGTGCCAGCAGCAAATTGATGGGACAGGGTCGAACCGGGGAGCTGTTTTTT.

CDR3 protein: CASSWTQGTTWGDEQFF. For the CDR3, the DNA is TGCGCCAGCAGCTGGACACAGGGGACCACCTGGGGGGATGAGCAGTTCTTC. The chain employs TRBV5-1 and TRBJ2-1, with D perhaps TRBD1 (7 bases). V lost 3 bases and J 8 bases, leaving 24 bases between the germline ends. There are 17 residues in the CDR3. Germline-derived CDR1 and CDR2 are SGHRS and YFSETQ.

The chain joins TRBV15 to TRBJ2-7; 8 bases are shared with TRBD2. Germline CDR1 LNHNV, CDR2 YYDKDF (reference sequence). The CDR3 spans 14 residues. J gave up 3 bases and V 9 bases, and 10 bases lay outside the gene matches. CDR3 sequence (DNA): TGTGCCACAGCGGCGGGGGGCCACAACTACGAGCAGTACTTC. Protein: CATAAGGHNYEQYF.